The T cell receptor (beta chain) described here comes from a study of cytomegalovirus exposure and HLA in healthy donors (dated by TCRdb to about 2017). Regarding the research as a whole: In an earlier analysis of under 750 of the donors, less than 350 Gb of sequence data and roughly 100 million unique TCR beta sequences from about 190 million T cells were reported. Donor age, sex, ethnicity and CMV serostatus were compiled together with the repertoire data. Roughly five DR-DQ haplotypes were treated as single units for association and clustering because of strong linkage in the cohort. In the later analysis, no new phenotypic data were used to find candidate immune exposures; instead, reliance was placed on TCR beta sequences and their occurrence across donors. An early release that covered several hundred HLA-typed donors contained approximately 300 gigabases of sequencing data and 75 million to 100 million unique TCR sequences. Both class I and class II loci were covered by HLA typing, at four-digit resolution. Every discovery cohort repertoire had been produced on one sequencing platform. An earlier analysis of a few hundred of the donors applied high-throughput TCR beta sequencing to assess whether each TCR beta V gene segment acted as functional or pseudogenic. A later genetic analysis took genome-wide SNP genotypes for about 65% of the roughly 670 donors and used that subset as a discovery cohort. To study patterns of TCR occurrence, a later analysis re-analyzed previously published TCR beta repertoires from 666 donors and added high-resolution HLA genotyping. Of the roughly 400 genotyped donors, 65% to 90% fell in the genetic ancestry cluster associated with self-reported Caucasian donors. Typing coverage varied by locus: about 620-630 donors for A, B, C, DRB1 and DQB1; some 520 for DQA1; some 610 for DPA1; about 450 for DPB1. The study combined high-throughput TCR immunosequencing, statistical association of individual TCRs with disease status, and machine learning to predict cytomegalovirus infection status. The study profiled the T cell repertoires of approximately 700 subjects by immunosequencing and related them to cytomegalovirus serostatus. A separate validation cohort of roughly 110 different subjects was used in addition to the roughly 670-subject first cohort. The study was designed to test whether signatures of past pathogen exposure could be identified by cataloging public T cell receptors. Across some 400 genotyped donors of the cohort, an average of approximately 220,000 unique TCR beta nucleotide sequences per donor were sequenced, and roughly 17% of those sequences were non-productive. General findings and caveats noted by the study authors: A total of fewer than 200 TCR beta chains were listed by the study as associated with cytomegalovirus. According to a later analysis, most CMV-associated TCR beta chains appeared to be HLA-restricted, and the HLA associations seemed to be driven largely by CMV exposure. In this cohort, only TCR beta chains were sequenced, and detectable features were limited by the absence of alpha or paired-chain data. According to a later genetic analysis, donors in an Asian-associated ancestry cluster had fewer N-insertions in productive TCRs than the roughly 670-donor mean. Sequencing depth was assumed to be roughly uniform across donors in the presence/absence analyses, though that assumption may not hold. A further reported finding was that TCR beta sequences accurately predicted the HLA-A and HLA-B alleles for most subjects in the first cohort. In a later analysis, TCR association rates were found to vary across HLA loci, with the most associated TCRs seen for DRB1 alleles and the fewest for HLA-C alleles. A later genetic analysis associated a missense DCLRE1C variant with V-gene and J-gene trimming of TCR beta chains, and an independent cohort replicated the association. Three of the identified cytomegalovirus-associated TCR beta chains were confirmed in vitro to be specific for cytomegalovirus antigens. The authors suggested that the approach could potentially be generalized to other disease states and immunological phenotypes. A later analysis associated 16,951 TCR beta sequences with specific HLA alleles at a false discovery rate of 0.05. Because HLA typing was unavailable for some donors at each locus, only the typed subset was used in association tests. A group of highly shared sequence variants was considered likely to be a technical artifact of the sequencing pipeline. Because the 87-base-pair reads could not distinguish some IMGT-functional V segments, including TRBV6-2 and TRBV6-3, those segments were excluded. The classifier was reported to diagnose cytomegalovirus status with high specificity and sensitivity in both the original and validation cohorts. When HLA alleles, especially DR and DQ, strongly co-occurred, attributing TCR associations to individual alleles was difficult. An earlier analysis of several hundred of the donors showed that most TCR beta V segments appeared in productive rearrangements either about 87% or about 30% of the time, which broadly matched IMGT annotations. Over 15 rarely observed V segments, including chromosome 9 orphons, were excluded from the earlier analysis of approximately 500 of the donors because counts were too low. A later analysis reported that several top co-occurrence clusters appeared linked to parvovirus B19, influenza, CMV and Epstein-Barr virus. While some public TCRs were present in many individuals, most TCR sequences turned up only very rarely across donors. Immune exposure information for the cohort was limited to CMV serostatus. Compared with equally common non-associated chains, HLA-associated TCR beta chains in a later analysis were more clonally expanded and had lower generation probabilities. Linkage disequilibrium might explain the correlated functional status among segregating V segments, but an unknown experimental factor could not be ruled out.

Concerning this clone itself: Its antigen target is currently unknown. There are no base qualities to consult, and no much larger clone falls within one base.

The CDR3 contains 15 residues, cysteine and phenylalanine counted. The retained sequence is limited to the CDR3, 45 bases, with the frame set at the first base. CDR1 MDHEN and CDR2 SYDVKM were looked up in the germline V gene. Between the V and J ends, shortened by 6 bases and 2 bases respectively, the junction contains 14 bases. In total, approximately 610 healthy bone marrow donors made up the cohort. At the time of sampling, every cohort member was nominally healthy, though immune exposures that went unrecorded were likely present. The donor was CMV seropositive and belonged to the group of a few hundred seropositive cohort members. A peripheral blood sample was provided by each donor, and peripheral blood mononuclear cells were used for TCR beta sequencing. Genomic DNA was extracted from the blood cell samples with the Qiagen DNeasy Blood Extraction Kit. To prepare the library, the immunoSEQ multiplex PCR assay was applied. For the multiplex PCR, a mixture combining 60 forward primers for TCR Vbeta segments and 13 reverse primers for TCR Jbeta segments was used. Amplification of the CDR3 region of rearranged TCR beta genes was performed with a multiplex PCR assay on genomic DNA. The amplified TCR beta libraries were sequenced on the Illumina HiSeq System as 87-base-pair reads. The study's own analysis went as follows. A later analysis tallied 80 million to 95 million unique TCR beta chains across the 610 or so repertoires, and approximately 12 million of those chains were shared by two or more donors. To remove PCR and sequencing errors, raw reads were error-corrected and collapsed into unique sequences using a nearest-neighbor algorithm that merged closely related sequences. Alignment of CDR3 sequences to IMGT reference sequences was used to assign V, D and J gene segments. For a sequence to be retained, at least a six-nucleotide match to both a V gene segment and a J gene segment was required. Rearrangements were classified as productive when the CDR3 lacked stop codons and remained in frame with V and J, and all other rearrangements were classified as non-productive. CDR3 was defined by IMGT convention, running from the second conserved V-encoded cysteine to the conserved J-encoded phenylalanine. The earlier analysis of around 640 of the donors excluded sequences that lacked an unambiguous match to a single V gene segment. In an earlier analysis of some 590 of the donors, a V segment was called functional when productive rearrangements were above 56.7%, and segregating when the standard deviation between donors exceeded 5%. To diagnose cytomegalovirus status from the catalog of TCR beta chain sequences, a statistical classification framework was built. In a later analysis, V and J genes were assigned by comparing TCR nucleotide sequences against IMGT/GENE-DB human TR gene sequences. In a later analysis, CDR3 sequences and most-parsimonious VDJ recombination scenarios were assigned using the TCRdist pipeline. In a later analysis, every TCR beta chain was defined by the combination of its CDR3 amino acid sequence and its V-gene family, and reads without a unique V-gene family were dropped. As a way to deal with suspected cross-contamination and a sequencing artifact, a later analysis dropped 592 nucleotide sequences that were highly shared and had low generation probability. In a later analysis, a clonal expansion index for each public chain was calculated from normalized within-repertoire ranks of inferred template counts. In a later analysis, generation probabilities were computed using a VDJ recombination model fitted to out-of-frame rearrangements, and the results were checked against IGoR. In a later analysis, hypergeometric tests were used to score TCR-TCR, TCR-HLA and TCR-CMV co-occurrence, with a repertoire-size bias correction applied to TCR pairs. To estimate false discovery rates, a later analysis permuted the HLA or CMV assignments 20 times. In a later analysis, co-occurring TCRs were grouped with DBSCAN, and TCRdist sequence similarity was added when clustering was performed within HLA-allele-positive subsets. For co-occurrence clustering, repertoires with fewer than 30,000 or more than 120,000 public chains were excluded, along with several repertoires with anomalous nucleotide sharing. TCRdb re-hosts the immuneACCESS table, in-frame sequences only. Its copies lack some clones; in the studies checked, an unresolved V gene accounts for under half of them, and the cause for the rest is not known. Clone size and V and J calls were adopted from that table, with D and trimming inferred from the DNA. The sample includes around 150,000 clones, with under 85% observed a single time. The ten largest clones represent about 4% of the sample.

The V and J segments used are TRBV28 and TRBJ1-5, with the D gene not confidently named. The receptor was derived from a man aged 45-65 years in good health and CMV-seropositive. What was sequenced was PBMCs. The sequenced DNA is TGTGCCAGCAGCCGAGGGCTCTGGGGCAATCAGCCCCAGCATTTT. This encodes CASSRGLWGNQPQHF.